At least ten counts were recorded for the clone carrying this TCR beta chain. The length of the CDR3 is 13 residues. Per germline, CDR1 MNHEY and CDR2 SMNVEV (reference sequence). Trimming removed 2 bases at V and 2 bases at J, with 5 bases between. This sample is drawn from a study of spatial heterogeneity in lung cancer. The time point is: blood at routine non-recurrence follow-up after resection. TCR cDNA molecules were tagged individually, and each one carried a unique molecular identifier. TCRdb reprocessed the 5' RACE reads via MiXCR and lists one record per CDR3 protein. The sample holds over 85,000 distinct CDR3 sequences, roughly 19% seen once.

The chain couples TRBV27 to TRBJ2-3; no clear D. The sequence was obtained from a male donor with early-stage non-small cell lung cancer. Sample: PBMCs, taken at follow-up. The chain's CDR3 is CASSLGPTDTQYF. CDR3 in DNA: TGTGCCAGCAGTTTAGGGCCCACAGATACGCAGTATTTT.